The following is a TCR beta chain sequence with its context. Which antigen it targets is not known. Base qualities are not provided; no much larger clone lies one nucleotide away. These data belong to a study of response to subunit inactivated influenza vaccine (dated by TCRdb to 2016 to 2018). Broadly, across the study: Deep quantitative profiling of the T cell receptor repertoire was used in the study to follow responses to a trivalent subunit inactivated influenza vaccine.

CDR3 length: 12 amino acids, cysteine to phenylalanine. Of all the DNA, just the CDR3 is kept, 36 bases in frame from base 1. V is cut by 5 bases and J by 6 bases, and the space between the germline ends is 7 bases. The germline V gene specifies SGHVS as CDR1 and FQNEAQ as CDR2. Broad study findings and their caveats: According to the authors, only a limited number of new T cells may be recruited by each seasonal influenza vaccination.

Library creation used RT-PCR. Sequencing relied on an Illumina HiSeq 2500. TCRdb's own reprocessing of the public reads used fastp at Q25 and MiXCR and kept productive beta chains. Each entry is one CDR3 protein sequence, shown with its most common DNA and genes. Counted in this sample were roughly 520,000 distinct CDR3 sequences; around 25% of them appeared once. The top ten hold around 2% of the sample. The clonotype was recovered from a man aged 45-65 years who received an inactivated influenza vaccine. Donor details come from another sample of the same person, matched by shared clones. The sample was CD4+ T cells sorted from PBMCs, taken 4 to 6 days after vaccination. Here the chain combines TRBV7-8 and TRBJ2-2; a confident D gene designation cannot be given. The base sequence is TGTGCCAGCAGCCCCGTGGCCGGGGAGCTGTTTTTT. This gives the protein CASSPVAGELFF. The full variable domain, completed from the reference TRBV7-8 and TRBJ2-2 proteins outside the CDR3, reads GAGVSQSPRYKVAKRGQDVALRCDPISGHVSLFWYQQALGQGPEFLTYFQNEAQLDKSGLPSDRFFAERPEGSVSTLKIQRTQQEDSAVYLCASSPVAGELFFGEGSRLTVL.